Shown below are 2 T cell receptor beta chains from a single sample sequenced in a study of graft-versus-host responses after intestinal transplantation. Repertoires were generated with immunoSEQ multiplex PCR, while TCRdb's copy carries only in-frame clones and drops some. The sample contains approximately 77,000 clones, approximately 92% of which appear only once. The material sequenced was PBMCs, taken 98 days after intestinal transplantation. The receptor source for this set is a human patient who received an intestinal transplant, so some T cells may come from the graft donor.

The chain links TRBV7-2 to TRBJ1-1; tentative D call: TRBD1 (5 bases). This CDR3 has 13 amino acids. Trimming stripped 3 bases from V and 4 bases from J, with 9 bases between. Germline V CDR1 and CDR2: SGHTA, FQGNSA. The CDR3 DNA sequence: TGTGCCAGCAGCTTGGTAGGGGTCACTGAAGCTTTCTTT. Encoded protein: CASSLVGVTEAFF.

CDR3 DNA sequence: TGCGCCAGCAGCTTGGCGGGGGGGAGTGGCTACACCTTC. It codes for CASSLAGGSGYTF. The rearrangement uses TRBV5-1 and TRBJ1-2; D may be TRBD1 (5 bases). The length of the CDR3 is 13 residues. Trimming stripped 0 bases from V and 7 bases from J, with 10 bases between. The germline V gene has CDR1 SGHRS and CDR2 YFSETQ. Together with reference TRBV5-1 and TRBJ1-2, the CDR3 gives the full variable domain: KAGVTQTPRYLIKTRGQQVTLSCSPISGHRSVSWYQQTPGQGLQFLFEYFSETQRNKGNFPGRFSGRQFSNSRSEMNVSTLELGDSALYLCASSLAGGSGYTFGSGTRLTVV.